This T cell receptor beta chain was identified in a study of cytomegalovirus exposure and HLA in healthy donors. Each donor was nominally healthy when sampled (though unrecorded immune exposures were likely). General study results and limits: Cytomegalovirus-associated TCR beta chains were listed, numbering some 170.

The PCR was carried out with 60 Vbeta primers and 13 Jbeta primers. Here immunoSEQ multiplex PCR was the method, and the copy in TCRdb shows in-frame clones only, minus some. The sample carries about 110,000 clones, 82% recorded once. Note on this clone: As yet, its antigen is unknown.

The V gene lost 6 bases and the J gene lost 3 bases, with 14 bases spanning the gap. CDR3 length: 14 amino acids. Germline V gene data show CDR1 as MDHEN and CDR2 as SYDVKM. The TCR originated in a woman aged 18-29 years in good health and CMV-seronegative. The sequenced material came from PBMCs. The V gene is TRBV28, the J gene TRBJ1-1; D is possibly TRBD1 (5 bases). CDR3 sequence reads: CASSPPGRHTEAFF. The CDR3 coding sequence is TGTGCCAGCAGCCCCCCAGGGCGTCACACTGAAGCTTTCTTT.